The rows below give T cell receptor beta chains drawn from one sample of a study of early T cells in non-severe SARS-CoV-2 infection. TCRdb reprocessed the 5' RACE reads via MiXCR and lists one record per CDR3 protein. The sample contains 40,000 to 45,000 distinct CDR3 sequences, 4.5% to 5% of which appear only once. The sample taken for sequencing was whole blood. These TCRs come from an adult who was a healthcare worker with PCR-confirmed SARS-CoV-2 infection or an uninfected control (not recorded which). Each CDR3 is given without its conserved first and last residue. Fields, in order: V gene, J gene, CDR3 protein.

>TRBV6-4|TRBJ2-1
ASSEGAQNEQF
>TRBV20-1|TRBJ1-1
SAREQTTEVF
>TRBV10-1|TRBJ2-1
ASSESPSGGNEQF
>TRBV12-3/TRBV12-4|TRBJ2-5
ASSSLLAGGPETQY
>TRBV3-1|TRBJ1-2
ASSQGTDNYGYT
>TRBV9|TRBJ2-7
ASSVGVSPSYEQY
>TRBV2|TRBJ1-1
ASSEGRATEAF
>TRBV6-2/TRBV6-3|TRBJ1-1
ASSYSPEVAF
>TRBV11-3|TRBJ2-2
ASSSGLGGELF
>TRBV4-2|TRBJ1-4
ASSQVHEKLF
>TRBV7-6|TRBJ1-1
ASSSRQDTEAF
>TRBV6-1|TRBJ1-2
ASSEALWQTYGYT
>TRBV20-1|TRBJ1-1
SARSRGGLRWTEAF
>TRBV28|TRBJ2-1
ASSLRLNEQF
>TRBV11-2|TRBJ2-7
ASSLDGWGQRAYEQY
>TRBV7-9|TRBJ1-1
ASSSRSIRAEAF
>TRBV10-1|TRBJ2-1
ASSSTSVDEQF
>TRBV20-1|TRBJ2-7
SASGTSISEQY
>TRBV6-1|TRBJ2-1
ASRSLAGAGSYNEQF
>TRBV11-2|TRBJ2-5
ASSQSGLMETQY
>TRBV3-1|TRBJ1-3
ASSQGTAGNTIY
>TRBV28|TRBJ2-7
ASSFGGGLYEQY
>TRBV5-1|TRBJ2-1
ASSMRGYLNEQF
>TRBV7-2|TRBJ1-5
ASSVSQGQPQH
>TRBV27|TRBJ2-1
ASSLWGPLEQF
>TRBV20-1|TRBJ2-3
SAPQTSGSSTDTQY
>TRBV7-2|TRBJ2-5
ASSQTHQETQY
>TRBV7-6|TRBJ2-7
ASSLIFNEQY
>TRBV12-3/TRBV12-4|TRBJ1-1
ASSFQDRGPGKAF
>TRBV2|TRBJ2-7
ASRGTVTSYEQY
>TRBV6-5|TRBJ2-7
ASSPGLLGEQY
>TRBV29-1|TRBJ2-3
SVDGGSSSPDTQY
>TRBV2|TRBJ1-2
ASSREANYGYT
>TRBV7-6|TRBJ2-1
ASSPATGTYNEQF
>TRBV24-1|TRBJ1-1
ATSDFGGEAF
>TRBV11-2|TRBJ2-1
ASSLGLGSSYNEQF
>TRBV10-2|TRBJ2-3
ASSPGLAGGLDTQY
>TRBV6-1|TRBJ1-3
ASSAGDDSENTIY
>TRBV7-2|TRBJ1-3
ASSTQPPDRDTENTIY
>TRBV7-6|TRBJ2-4
ASSPGQAKNIQY
>TRBV5-8|TRBJ1-6
ASQGSFDSPLH
>TRBV4-3|TRBJ2-7
ASSQGTSVTYEQY
>TRBV12-3/TRBV12-4|TRBJ2-1
ASSLVLYEQF
>TRBV29-1|TRBJ1-2
SVVMGGAYGYT
>TRBV13|TRBJ1-5
ASSLPGEAQH
>TRBV12-3/TRBV12-4|TRBJ2-1
ASSLGSLAGEVKF
>TRBV4-2|TRBJ2-5
ASSQDGGGQETQY
>TRBV7-2|TRBJ2-1
ASSPTPGVEQF
>TRBV15|TRBJ2-2
ATSRDRAGELF